The rows below give T cell receptor beta chains drawn from one sample of a study of Ad26.COV2.S vaccination and SARS-CoV-2 variants. Here immunoSEQ multiplex PCR was the method, and the copy in TCRdb shows in-frame clones only, minus some. The profile covers more than 300,000 clones, with around 83% appearing a single time and 1.9% taken by the ten largest. The sample was peripheral blood, taken in a trial of Ad26.COV2.S vaccine versus placebo. These receptors all stem from a person aged 18-65 years who received the Ad26.COV2.S COVID-19 vaccine or a placebo. The CDR3 runs from the conserved cysteine through the conserved F or W. The D gene is left open where the match is weak. The listing skips clone size in some rows; elsewhere it reads once, few, many or a size class.

size: few; D: .; J: TRBJ2-7; V: TRBV6-2/TRBV6-3; CDR3: CASSSSGTLRYEQYF; DNA: TGTGCCAGCAGTTCGTCGGGGACTCTTCGCTACGAGCAGTACTTC
size: .; D: .; J: TRBJ2-2; V: TRBV27; CDR3: CASSLLTGELFF; DNA: TGTGCCAGCAGTTTACTGACCGGGGAGCTGTTTTTT
size: .; D: .; J: TRBJ1-5; V: TRBV6-2/TRBV6-3; CDR3: CASSDGWSNQPQHF; DNA: TGTGCCAGCAGTGATGGTTGGAGCAATCAGCCCCAGCATTTT
size: .; D: .; J: TRBJ1-1; V: TRBV16; CDR3: CASSQGPVTEAFF; DNA: TGTGCCAGCAGCCAAGGTCCGGTAACTGAAGCTTTCTTT
size: .; D: .; J: TRBJ2-7; V: TRBV6-5; CDR3: CASSYSTDYEQYF; DNA: TGTGCCAGCAGTTACTCGACGGATTACGAGCAGTACTTC
size: .; D: .; J: TRBJ2-2; V: TRBV14; CDR3: CASSQENTNTGELFF; DNA: TGTGCCAGCAGCCAAGAAAACACAAACACCGGGGAGCTGTTTTTT
size: .; D: .; J: TRBJ1-3; V: TRBV15; CDR3: CATSERASSGNTIYF; DNA: TGTGCCACCAGCGAGAGGGCCTCCTCTGGAAACACCATATATTTT
size: once; D: .; J: TRBJ2-4; V: TRBV4-2; CDR3: CASSLGGQRIAKNIQYF; DNA: TGTGCCAGCAGCCTTGGAGGGCAGCGTATAGCCAAAAACATTCAGTACTTC
size: .; D: .; J: TRBJ1-2; V: TRBV5-6; CDR3: CASSSGQKYGYTF; DNA: TGTGCCAGCAGCTCTGGCCAGAAGTATGGCTACACCTTC
size: .; D: TRBD1; J: TRBJ2-3; V: TRBV7-2; CDR3: CASSLGTGRVDTQYF; DNA: TGTGCCAGCAGCTTAGGGACAGGGCGGGTAGATACGCAGTATTTT
size: .; D: .; J: TRBJ2-1; V: TRBV6-1; CDR3: CASSDSYNEQFF; DNA: TGTGCCAGCAGTGATAGCTACAATGAGCAGTTCTTC